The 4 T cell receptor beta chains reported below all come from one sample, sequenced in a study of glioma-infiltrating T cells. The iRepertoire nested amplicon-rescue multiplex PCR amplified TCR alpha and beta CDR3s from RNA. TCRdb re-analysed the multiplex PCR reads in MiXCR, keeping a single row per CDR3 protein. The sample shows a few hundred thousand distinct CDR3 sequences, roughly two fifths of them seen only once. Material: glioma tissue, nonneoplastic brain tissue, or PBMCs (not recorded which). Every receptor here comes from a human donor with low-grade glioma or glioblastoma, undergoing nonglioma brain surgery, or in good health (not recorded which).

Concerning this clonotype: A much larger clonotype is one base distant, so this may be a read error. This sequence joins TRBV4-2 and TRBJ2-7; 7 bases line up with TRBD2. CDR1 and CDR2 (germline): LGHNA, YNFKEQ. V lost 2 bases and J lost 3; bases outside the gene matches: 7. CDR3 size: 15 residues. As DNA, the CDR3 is TGTGCCAGCAGCCAAACACGGGGAGGGTACTACGAGCAGTACTTC. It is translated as CASSQTRGGYYEQYF.

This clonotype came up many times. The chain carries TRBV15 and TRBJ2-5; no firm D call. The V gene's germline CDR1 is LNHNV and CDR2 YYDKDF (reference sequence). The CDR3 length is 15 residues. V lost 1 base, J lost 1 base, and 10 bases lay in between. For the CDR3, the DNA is TGTGCCACCAGCAGAGTTACAGCCCTCCAAGAGACCCAGTACTTC. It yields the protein CATSRVTALQETQYF. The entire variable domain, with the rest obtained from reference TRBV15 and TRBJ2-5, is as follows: DAMVIQNPRYQVTQFGKPVTLSCSQTLNHNVMYWYQQKSSQAPKLLFHYYDKDFNNEADTPDNFQSRRPNTSFCFLDIRSPGLGDTAMYLCATSRVTALQETQYFGPGTRLLVL.

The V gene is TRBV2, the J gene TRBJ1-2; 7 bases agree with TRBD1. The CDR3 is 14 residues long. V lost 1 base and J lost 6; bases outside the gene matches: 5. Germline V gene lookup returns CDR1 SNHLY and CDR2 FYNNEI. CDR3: CASSEGRGRDGYTF. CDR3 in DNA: TGTGCCAGCAGTGAAGGCAGGGGGAGGGATGGCTACACCTTC.

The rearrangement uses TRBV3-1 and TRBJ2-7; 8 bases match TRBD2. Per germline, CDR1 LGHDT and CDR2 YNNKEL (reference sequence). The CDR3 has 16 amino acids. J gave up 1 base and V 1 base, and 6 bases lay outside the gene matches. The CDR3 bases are TGTGCCAGCAGCCAAGTGGCTAGCGGGTATTCCTACGAGCAGTACTTC. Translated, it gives CASSQVASGYSYEQYF.